What follows are 13 T cell receptor beta chains derived from one specimen sequenced in a study of response to subunit inactivated influenza vaccine. TCRdb redid the calling of the RT-PCR reads with MiXCR, one entry per CDR3 protein. This sample has about 780,000 distinct CDR3 sequences, with 18% found just once. The sample consisted of PBMCs from blood, taken 5 days after vaccination. Receptors were obtained from a man over 45 who received an inactivated influenza vaccine.

This clonotype was seen a few times. The chain uses TRBV9 and TRBJ2-1; 7 positions agree with TRBD1. Germline CDR1 is SGDLS and CDR2 is YYNGEE. The CDR3 extends over 13 amino acids. J gave up 8 bases and V 0 bases, and 2 bases lay outside the gene matches. CDR3 sequence reads: CASSVGGTDEQFF. As DNA, the CDR3 is TGTGCCAGCAGCGTAGGAGGGACAGATGAGCAGTTCTTC. The whole variable domain, remainder taken from reference TRBV9 and TRBJ2-1, is DSGVTQTPKHLITATGQRVTLRCSPRSGDLSVYWYQQSLDQGLQFLIQYYNGEERAKGNILERFSAQQFPDLHSELNLSSLELGDSALYFCASSVGGTDEQFFGPGTRLTVL.

A word on this clonotype: A much more abundant neighbour one base away suggests this may be a read error. This CDR3 is CVSSYNPNYGYTF. The CDR3 nucleotides are TGTGTCAGCAGTTATAACCCTAACTATGGCTACACCTTC. The J gene is TRBJ1-2, the V gene TRBV6-5; D unresolved. The CDR3 has 13 amino acids. The germline V gene encodes CDR1 MNHEY and CDR2 SVGAGI.

The table lists this clonotype with many counts. The chain uses TRBV20-1 and TRBJ2-5, with 11 bases aligning to TRBD2. The germline V gene has CDR1 DFQATT and CDR2 SNEGSKA (reference sequence). After removal of 3 bases from V and 0 bases from J, the junction contained 6 bases not matched to a gene. The CDR3 is made up of 16 amino acids. CDR3 DNA sequence: TGCAGTGCTAGTAAACTAGCGGGGGCCAACCAAGAGACCCAGTACTTC. Protein: CSASKLAGANQETQYF.

This clonotype has only a few counts. The J gene is TRBJ2-3, the V gene TRBV18; D might be TRBD1 (6 bases). Germline CDR1 reads KGHSH; CDR2 reads LQKENI. V was pared by 4 bases and J by 2 bases, with 16 bases between. CDR3 length: 16 residues. The CDR3 coding sequence is TGTGCCAGCTCACAGGCACTAGGGGGATACACAGATACGCAGTATTTT. The encoded protein is CASSQALGGYTDTQYF.

This clonotype showed up just a few times. The chain recombines TRBV4-3 with TRBJ2-1, with 10 bases lining up with TRBD1. Trimming removed 7 bases from V and 6 bases from J; junction bases left unmatched: 6. Germline V gene data show CDR1 as LGHNA and CDR2 as YSLEER. The CDR3 runs 14 residues. The CDR3 DNA reads TGCGCCAGCATGGCGGGACAGGGGTCCAATGAGCAGTTCTTC. Translation gives CASMAGQGSNEQFF.

The rearrangement joins TRBV12-3 or TRBV12-4 to TRBJ1-1, with a tentative D call TRBD1 (6 bases). The CDR3 has 12 residues. V shed 3 bases and J shed 6 bases, with 8 bases lying between them. This chain's CDR3 is CASSFPGAEAFF. The CDR3 coding sequence is TGTGCCAGCAGTTTTCCAGGGGCTGAAGCTTTCTTT.

This clonotype was recorded a few times. The V call is TRBV28, the J call TRBJ2-2, with D hard to call. Trimming cost V 10 bases and J 0 bases, with 6 bases left between them. The CDR3 is 12 amino acids. Germline V gives CDR1 MDHEN, CDR2 SYDVKM. The CDR3 DNA reads TGTGCCACCAGGACGAACACCGGGGAGCTGTTTTTT. This translates into CATRTNTGELFF. The full variable domain, with the rest looked up from reference TRBV28 and TRBJ2-2, is DVKVTQSSRYLVKRTGEKVFLECVQDMDHENMFWYRQDPGLGLRLIYFSYDVKMKEKGDIPEGYSVSREKKERFSLILESASTNQTSMYLCATRTNTGELFFGEGSRLTVL.

This chain connects TRBV6-1 to TRBJ2-7; TRBD2 agrees at 7 bases. V dropped 1 base and J dropped 5; count of bases not matched to a gene: 2. The CDR3 is 13 amino acids. Germline values: CDR1 MNHNS, CDR2 SASEGT. CDR3 loop: CASSEDREDEQYF. CDR3 in DNA: TGTGCCAGCAGTGAAGATCGGGAGGACGAGCAGTACTTC.

V and J are TRBV5-1 and TRBJ1-3; maybe TRBD1 (6 bases). The CDR3 contains 15 residues. Between the trimmed V and J ends, which lost 0 bases and 4 bases, there was a span of 11 bases. Germline V gives CDR1 SGHRS, CDR2 YFSETQ. CDR3 sequence (DNA): TGCGCCAGCAGCTTGGGACAGGTGAACGGAAACACCATATATTTT. Translating it yields CASSLGQVNGNTIYF.

A few counts support this clonotype. The genes are TRBV12-3 or TRBV12-4 and TRBJ2-1; TRBD2 agrees at 7 bases. The trim removed 4 bases at V and 9 bases at J, leaving 0 bases unmatched. This CDR3 has 11 residues. The CDR3 nucleotides are TGTGCCAGCAGTTCGGGGGGTGAGCAGTTCTTC. Protein product: CASSSGGEQFF.

J is TRBJ2-2 and V is TRBV5-1; weak D call: TRBD2 (5 bases). The CDR3 extends over 15 amino acids. Per the germline V gene, CDR1 is SGHRS and CDR2 is YFSETQ. Trimming cost V 4 bases and J 4 bases, with 14 bases left between them. CDR3 in DNA: TGCGCCAGCAGCCCCGCGGGTACAGCCACCGGGGAGCTGTTTTTT. Its translation: CASSPAGTATGELFF.

The gene calls are TRBV10-3 and TRBJ2-7; no firm D call. CDR3 size: 15 residues. Germline V gives CDR1 ENHRY, CDR2 SYGVKD. V lost 4 bases to trimming and J lost 3 bases, with 16 bases between them. The CDR3 coding sequence is TGTGCCATCAGTGCCAACGAAGGTGGGCTCTACGAGCAGTACTTC. This gives the protein CAISANEGGLYEQYF.

This clonotype was found a few times. CDR3 nucleotide sequence: TGTGCCAGCAGCTTAAGTCGGGACGGGGAGCTGTTTTTT. Its protein is CASSLSRDGELFF. The chain couples TRBV7-2 to TRBJ2-2; a weak D match, TRBD2 (5 bases). The germline V gene has CDR1 SGHTA and CDR2 FQGNSA. V was pared by 2 bases and J by 7 bases, with 8 bases between. The CDR3 runs 13 residues.